Presented here are 14 T cell receptor beta chains from one specimen sequenced in a study of monozygotic twins with inflammatory bowel disease. From the 5' RACE reads, TCRdb lists one entry per CDR3 protein and no DNA. This repertoire includes about 160,000 distinct CDR3 sequences. The sequencing input was blood. The receptors were gathered from a human donor with ulcerative colitis or Crohn's disease, or a healthy co-twin of an affected twin (not recorded which).

The genes are TRBV3-1 and TRBJ2-1; TCRdb gives TRBD2 as the D gene, but with no DNA this cannot be confirmed. Germline CDR1 and CDR2: LGHDT and YNNKEL (reference sequence). This CDR3 has 16 amino acids. CDR3 in amino acids: CASSQLGTSGMREQFF.

The chain joins TRBV6-5 to TRBJ2-2; TCRdb names TRBD2, which stays unverified in the absence of DNA. CDR3 length equals 15 residues. Germline V CDR1 and CDR2: MNHEY, SVGAGI. The CDR3: CASSYTGGVTGELFF.

The V and J genes are TRBV2 and TRBJ2-5; TCRdb calls TRBD2, which cannot be checked without DNA. Germline CDR1 SNHLY, CDR2 FYNNEI. The CDR3 has 16 residues. CDR3 in amino acids: CASHGGTTGALKTQYF.

The rearrangement uses TRBV27 and TRBJ1-5. This CDR3 has 16 residues. The germline V gene encodes CDR1 MNHEY and CDR2 SMNVEV (reference sequence). CDR3 amino acids: CASSLGTGLFNQPQHF.

The rearrangement links TRBV6-1 to TRBJ2-5; absent DNA, TCRdb's TRBD2 call cannot be checked. This CDR3 region has 15 residues. Per germline, CDR1 MNHNS and CDR2 SASEGT. CDR3 loop: CASSAGLAIQETQYF.

The J gene is TRBJ2-5, the V gene TRBV6-2 or TRBV6-3. This CDR3 comprises 11 residues. Per germline, CDR1 MNHEY and CDR2 SVGEGT. The CDR3 loop is CASSLKETEYF.

The chain couples TRBV11-1 to TRBJ2-7. The CDR3 has 14 amino acids. The germline CDR1 and CDR2 sequences are SGHAT and FQDESV (reference sequence). The CDR3 loop reads CASSLTPGVHEQYF.

The CDR3 sequence is CASSYGGTGGGETQYF. The chain recombines TRBV6-5 with TRBJ2-5; TCRdb's D call, TRBD1, is unchecked because there is no DNA. Germline CDR1 MNHEY, CDR2 SVGAGI. This CDR3 is built from 16 residues.

The chain joins TRBV6-6 to TRBJ2-1. Germline values: CDR1 MNHNY, CDR2 SVGAGI (reference sequence). This CDR3 region has 13 residues. The CDR3 sequence: CASSYDTNNEQFF.

CDR3: CSALEELAARTDTQYF. This chain uses TRBV20-1 with TRBJ2-3; TCRdb's D call, TRBD2, is unchecked because there is no DNA. Germline CDR1 DFQATT, CDR2 SNEGSKA (reference sequence). The CDR3 runs 16 residues.

The CDR3 loop is CASSPRTEAYNEQFF. The V call is TRBV28, the J call TRBJ2-1; TCRdb picks TRBD1, but there is no DNA to check that call. The germline CDR1 and CDR2 sequences are MDHEN and SYDVKM. The CDR3 sequence is 15 residues long.

This rearrangement joins TRBV2 to TRBJ1-6; checking the TCRdb D call of TRBD1 is not possible without DNA. CDR1 SNHLY and CDR2 FYNNEI come from the germline V gene. This CDR3 contains 16 residues. CDR3 sequence: CASTRDGSSYNSPLHF.

V gene TRBV7-9 combines with J gene TRBJ2-2; TCRdb's D call, TRBD1, is unchecked because there is no DNA. CDR1 and CDR2 from the germline V gene are SEHNR and FQNEAQ (reference sequence). The CDR3 consists of 16 residues. The CDR3 loop is CASSLGGTGNTGELFF.

This CDR3 is CASSSTGEGNTEAFF. V is TRBV5-6 and J is TRBJ1-1; TCRdb returns TRBD1, unconfirmable since there is no DNA. This CDR3 is 15 amino acids long. Per the germline V gene, CDR1 is SGHDT and CDR2 is YYEEEE.